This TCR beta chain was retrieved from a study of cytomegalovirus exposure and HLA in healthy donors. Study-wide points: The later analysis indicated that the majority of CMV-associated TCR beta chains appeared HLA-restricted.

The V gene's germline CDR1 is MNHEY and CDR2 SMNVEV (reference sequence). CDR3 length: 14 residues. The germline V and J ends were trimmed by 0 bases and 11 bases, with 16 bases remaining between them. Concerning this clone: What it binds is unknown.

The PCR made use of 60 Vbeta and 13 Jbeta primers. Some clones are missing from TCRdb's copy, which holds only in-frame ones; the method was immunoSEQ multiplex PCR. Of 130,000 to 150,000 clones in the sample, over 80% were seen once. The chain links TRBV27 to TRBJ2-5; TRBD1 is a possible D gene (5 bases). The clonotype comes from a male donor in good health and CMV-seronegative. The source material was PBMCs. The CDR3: CASSLSSGISVQYF. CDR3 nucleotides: TGTGCCAGCAGTTTATCTTCAGGGATCAGCGTGCAGTACTTC.